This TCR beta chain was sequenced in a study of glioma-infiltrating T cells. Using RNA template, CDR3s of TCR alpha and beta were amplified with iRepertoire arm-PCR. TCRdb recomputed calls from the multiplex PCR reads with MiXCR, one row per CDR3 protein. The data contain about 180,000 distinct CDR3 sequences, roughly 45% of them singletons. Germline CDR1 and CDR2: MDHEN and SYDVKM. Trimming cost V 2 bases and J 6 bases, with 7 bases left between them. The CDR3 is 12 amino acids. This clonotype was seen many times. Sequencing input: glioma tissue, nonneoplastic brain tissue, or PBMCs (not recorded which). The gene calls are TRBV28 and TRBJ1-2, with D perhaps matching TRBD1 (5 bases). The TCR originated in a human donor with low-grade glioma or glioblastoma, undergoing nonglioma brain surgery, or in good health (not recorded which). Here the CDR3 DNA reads TGTGCCAGCAGTTTACTCAGGGATGGCTACACCTTC. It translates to CASSLLRDGYTF.